This entry lists 25 T cell receptor beta chains sequenced from one sample in a study of blood T cells in healthy people across ages. Through a sample-barcoded 5' primer and a J-beta primer mix, a second PCR was run for roughly 6 to 12 cycles. TCRdb analysed the 5' RACE reads with MiXCR anew, one entry per CDR3 protein. The sample contains over 1,500,000 distinct CDR3 sequences, 35% to 50% of which appear only once. The sequencing input was blood. The receptor source for this set is a human donor in good health.

The chain carries TRBV28 and TRBJ1-2; TRBD1 matches 9 bases. CDR1 MDHEN and CDR2 SYDVKM come from the germline V gene. The J segment lost 1 base and the V segment lost 8 bases, leaving 5 bases of the junction unmatched. The CDR3 runs 14 residues. CDR3 loop: CASLQGALNYGYTF. The CDR3 DNA follows: TGTGCCAGCTTACAGGGGGCTCTTAACTATGGCTACACCTTC.

This chain links TRBV7-2 with TRBJ2-1, with 7 bases fitting TRBD2. V was clipped by 3 bases and J by 8 bases; unmatched bases: 13. Germline V lookup: CDR1 SGHTA, CDR2 FQGNSA. This CDR3 spans 16 amino acids. This CDR3 is CASSLGGDVFVDEQFF. The CDR3 DNA reads as TGTGCCAGCAGCTTGGGGGGGGACGTTTTTGTCGATGAGCAGTTCTTC.

The J gene is TRBJ2-4, the V gene TRBV5-5; TRBD2 aligns across 7 bases. The J call is in doubt because the DNA end fits TRBJ2-7 better. CDR1 and CDR2 from the germline V gene are SGHKS and YYEKEE (reference sequence). CDR3 size: 13 residues. The CDR3 DNA reads as TGTGCCAGCACGGGCGGGGGAACCTACGAGCAGTACTTC. It codes for CASTGGGTYEQYF.

CDR3: CASSLLETVATEAFF. CDR3 in DNA: TGTGCCAGCAGCCTCTTGGAGACGGTTGCCACTGAAGCTTTCTTT. The V call is TRBV5-6, the J call TRBJ1-1; D uncertain. This CDR3 is built from 15 residues. V was trimmed by 4 bases and J by 4 bases, leaving 17 bases between them. CDR1 is SGHDT, CDR2 YYEEEE, per germline.

CDR3 sequence: CASKHIGTVEAFF. CDR3 DNA: TGTGCCAGTAAACATATAGGGACAGTTGAAGCTTTCTTT. The chain has TRBV19 and TRBJ1-1; 7 nucleotides agree with TRBD1. V was pared by 7 bases and J by 7 bases, with 9 bases of the junction left unmatched. The CDR3 is 13 residues long. Germline V gives CDR1 LNHDA, CDR2 SQIVND (reference sequence).

This chain links TRBV6-2 or TRBV6-3 with TRBJ1-4; D might be TRBD1 (5 bases). V lost 2 bases and J lost 5, with 12 bases in between. The CDR3 length is 15 residues. CDR1 and CDR2 from the germline V gene are MNHEY and SVGEGT. CDR3 amino acids: CASSYQGILNEKLFF. As DNA, the CDR3 is TGTGCCAGCAGTTACCAGGGAATCTTAAATGAAAAACTGTTTTTT.

The chain is built from TRBV5-6 and TRBJ1-2, with D possibly TRBD1 on 5 matching bases. CDR3 size: 12 residues. Trimming took 7 bases from V and 8 from J, leaving 15 bases between them. The V gene's germline CDR1 is SGHDT and CDR2 YYEEEE. The CDR3: CASALGDRGYTF. CDR3 nucleotide sequence: TGTGCCAGCGCCTTGGGGGATCGAGGCTACACCTTC.

The rearrangement links TRBV7-9 to TRBJ1-1; 9 positions match TRBD1. Germline values: CDR1 SEHNR, CDR2 FQNEAQ (reference sequence). The CDR3 is made up of 15 amino acids. J gave up 3 bases and V 3 bases, and 5 bases lay outside the gene matches. This CDR3 is CASSFNRGQDTEAFF. In DNA form, the CDR3 reads TGTGCCAGCAGCTTTAACAGGGGGCAGGACACTGAAGCTTTCTTT.

V is TRBV12-3 or TRBV12-4 and J is TRBJ2-4; 9 bases are a match to TRBD1. The J call may be wrong; the DNA end is better matched by TRBJ2-7. This CDR3 comprises 15 residues. The DNA for the CDR3 is TGTGCCAGCAGTTTGGGACAGGGTAGCCAAGGCGAGCAGTACTTC. It specifies CASSLGQGSQGEQYF.

For the CDR3, the DNA is TGCGCCAGCAGCCAAGATACAAACAGGAGGACCACTGAAGCTTTCTTT. Translation: CASSQDTNRRTTEAFF. The rearrangement uses TRBV4-3 and TRBJ1-1, with a tentative D call TRBD1 (5 bases). Germline V CDR1 and CDR2: LGHNA, YSLEER. V was trimmed by 0 bases and J by 4 bases, leaving 15 bases between them. The CDR3 is made up of 16 amino acids.

This clonotype was observed a handful of times. The CDR3 is CASSLQGGGNEKLFF. The CDR3 DNA reads TGTGCCAGCAGCCTACAGGGAGGGGGTAATGAAAAACTGTTTTTT. The rearrangement uses TRBV7-2 and TRBJ1-4; TRBD1 is a possible D gene (6 bases). The CDR3 is 15 amino acids. Germline V lookup: CDR1 SGHTA, CDR2 FQGNSA. Trimming took off 5 bases at V and 4 bases at J, with 14 bases between the two ends.

The chain has TRBV27 and TRBJ2-1, with 10 bases aligning to TRBD1. The CDR3 consists of 18 residues. Germline V lookup: CDR1 MNHEY, CDR2 SMNVEV (reference sequence). The ends lost 5 bases at V and 6 bases at J; junction bases unmatched: 16. The CDR3 reads CASSPITGTGASPNEQFF. For the CDR3, the DNA is TGTGCCAGCAGTCCTATCACCGGGACAGGGGCATCCCCCAATGAGCAGTTCTTC.

The table lists this clonotype with a few counts. This sequence joins TRBV20-1 and TRBJ2-1; 9 bases are shared with TRBD2. The CDR3 is 17 residues long. V shed 1 base and J 9 bases; nucleotides not matched to a gene: 16. The germline V gene has CDR1 DFQATT and CDR2 SNEGSKA (reference sequence). The CDR3 spells CSARAQSPGRGGPEQFF. The CDR3 DNA reads TGCAGTGCTAGAGCACAGTCTCCGGGGCGGGGGGGGCCTGAGCAGTTCTTC.

The chain has TRBV14 and TRBJ2-1; D gene uncertain. The length of the CDR3 is 10 residues. The germline V gene has CDR1 SGHDN and CDR2 FVKESK. The germline V and J ends were trimmed by 5 bases and 10 bases, with 6 bases remaining between them. The chain's CDR3 is CASSCFEQFF. The CDR3 bases are TGTGCCAGCAGCTGCTTCGAGCAGTTCTTC.

This clonotype was counted between two and nine times. The rearrangement uses TRBV6-5 and TRBJ1-1; D gene uncertain. Trimming cost V 0 bases and J 1 base, with 9 bases left between them. The germline CDR1 and CDR2 sequences are MNHEY and SVGAGI. This CDR3 is 15 amino acids long. CDR3 in amino acids: CASSYSYRQNTEAFF. As DNA, the CDR3 is TGTGCCAGCAGTTACTCGTACAGACAGAACACTGAAGCTTTCTTT.

The chain links TRBV7-9 to TRBJ2-7; 8 bases map to TRBD2. J gave up 7 bases and V 8 bases, and 7 bases lay outside the gene matches. The CDR3 contains 12 residues. CDR1 and CDR2 (germline): SEHNR, FQNEAQ (reference sequence). DNA for the CDR3: TGTGCCAGCGTAGCGGGGACCGGGGAGCAGTACTTC. It codes for CASVAGTGEQYF.

As concerns this clonotype: One end of the junction varies from germline; a read error may be responsible. This chain uses TRBV20-1 with TRBJ1-2; TRBD1 is a possible D gene (6 bases). CDR3 length: 16 residues. CDR1 is DFQATT and CDR2 is SNEGSKA in the germline V gene (reference sequence). The CDR3 nucleotides are TGCAGTGCTAGAGATCAGCGAGGGACGGGATCTGGGGGCTGCACCTTC. Encoded protein: CSARDQRGTGSGGCTF.

The sample holds a few counts of this clonotype. This sequence joins TRBV5-1 and TRBJ2-4, with unresolved D. The J call may be mistaken, given a closer DNA end match to TRBJ2-7. The CDR3 covers 14 residues. Looked up from germline, CDR1 is SGHRS and CDR2 is YFSETQ. The CDR3 spells CASSLDRRSDEQYF. The CDR3 nucleotides are TGCGCCAGCAGCTTGGACAGAAGGTCTGACGAGCAGTACTTC.

There are a few counts of this clonotype. V is TRBV20-1 and J is TRBJ2-5; D is possibly TRBD1 (6 bases). Germline V gene sequence: CDR1 DFQATT, CDR2 SNEGSKA (reference sequence). Trimming took 7 bases from V and 5 from J, leaving 17 bases between them. The CDR3 covers 13 residues. CDR3 sequence (DNA): TGCAGTGTCCGAATTACAGGGATGGAGACCCAGTACTTC. The encoded protein is CSVRITGMETQYF.

The CDR3 loop reads CASSQGPDTNYGYTF. The CDR3 nucleotides read TGTGCCAGCAGCCAAGGCCCCGACACCAACTATGGCTACACCTTC. The rearrangement links TRBV3-1 to TRBJ1-2; D is uncertain. The CDR3 extends over 15 amino acids. Trimming took 1 base from V and 2 from J, leaving 11 bases between them. Germline V lookup: CDR1 LGHDT, CDR2 YNNKEL (reference sequence).

This chain uses TRBV9 with TRBJ2-3; D is perhaps TRBD1 (6 bases). Trimming shortened V by 0 bases and J by 2 bases, and 16 bases separated the two germline ends. The CDR3 totals 17 residues. From germline, CDR1 is SGDLS and CDR2 YYNGEE. The DNA for the CDR3 is TGTGCCAGCAGCGTAGAGAGGCAGGGGATATTCACAGATACGCAGTATTTT. Residues: CASSVERQGIFTDTQYF.

The V call is TRBV20-1, the J call TRBJ1-6; TRBD1 matches 7 bases. V lost 2 bases, J lost 5 bases, and 12 bases stayed unmatched. Germline V gives CDR1 DFQATT, CDR2 SNEGSKA (reference sequence). The CDR3 consists of 17 residues. The CDR3 DNA reads as TGCAGTGCTAGAATTATTATGGCAGGGGGGAATAATTCACCCCTCCACTTT. Translation: CSARIIMAGGNNSPLHF.

The chain links TRBV10-3 to TRBJ1-4; tentatively, D is TRBD1 (5 bases). Trimming pared 2 bases from V and 5 bases from J, leaving 9 bases between. From germline, CDR1 is ENHRY and CDR2 SYGVKD. The CDR3 sequence is 14 residues long. The CDR3 here is CAISERGGNEKLFF. The CDR3 region has the DNA TGTGCCATCAGTGAGCGGGGGGGAAATGAAAAACTGTTTTTT.

In this sample, this clonotype turned up a few times. The CDR3 region has the DNA TGCAGCGTTGAAGTTCTGGGACAGGGTCCTACAGGGGCCAACGTCCTGACTTTC. This translates into CSVEVLGQGPTGANVLTF. This chain uses TRBV29-1 with TRBJ2-6, with TRBD1 matching 9 bases. The junction had 11 bases not matched to a gene; V was cut back by 1 base and J by 4 bases. Germline CDR1 and CDR2: SQVTM and ANQGSEA. There are 18 residues in the CDR3.

This clonotype was picked up many times. The genes are TRBV7-2 and TRBJ2-1; D is possibly TRBD1 (5 bases). Germline loops: CDR1 SGHTA, CDR2 FQGNSA. V lost 11 bases and J 9 bases, leaving 17 bases between the germline ends. The length of the CDR3 is 12 residues. This CDR3 is CASTQGSIEQFF. CDR3 nucleotide sequence: TGTGCCTCGACCCAGGGTAGTATTGAGCAGTTCTTC. Full variable domain (missing parts from reference TRBV7-2 and TRBJ2-1): GAGVSQSPSNKVTEKGKDVELRCDPISGHTALYWYRQSLGQGLEFLIYFQGNSAPDKSGLPSDRFSAERTGGSVSTLTIQRTQQEDSAVYLCASTQGSIEQFFGPGTRLTVL.